These 7 T cell receptor beta chains came from one sample sequenced in a study of technical replicates of blood from a handful of donors. TCRdb keeps only in-frame clones here, not all; method: immunoSEQ multiplex PCR. This sample has roughly 72,000 clones, with 93% found just once. Source material: T cells isolated from PBMCs. The receptors shown here come from a human donor in good health.

This chain connects TRBV7-8 to TRBJ1-5; D is unclear. Between the trimmed V and J ends, which lost 5 bases and 0 bases, there was a span of 5 bases. The CDR3 has 13 residues. The germline CDR1 and CDR2 sequences are SGHVS and FQNEAQ. The CDR3 loop is CASSANSNQPQHF. CDR3 nucleotide sequence: TGTGCCAGCAGCGCGAATAGCAATCAGCCCCAGCATTTT.

This clone was recorded only once. V and J are TRBV14 and TRBJ2-3; 7 positions agree with TRBD1. This CDR3 is built from 15 residues. Germline-derived CDR1 and CDR2 are SGHDN and FVKESK. V lost 1 base and J lost 2; bases outside the gene matches: 3. The CDR3, as DNA: TGTGCCAGCAGCCAAGTGGGGACAGTCACAGATACGCAGTATTTT. This encodes CASSQVGTVTDTQYF.

This rearrangement joins TRBV19 to TRBJ1-4, with TRBD1 matching 7 bases. Germline V lookup: CDR1 LNHDA, CDR2 SQIVND (reference sequence). The CDR3 extends over 13 amino acids. The J segment lost 8 bases and the V segment lost 9 bases, leaving 9 bases of the junction unmatched. CDR3: CASQGQQHEKLFF. Here the CDR3 DNA reads TGTGCCAGCCAGGGACAGCAACACGAAAAACTGTTTTTT.

The rearrangement uses TRBV2 and TRBJ2-5; 7 bases are a match to TRBD1. V shed 3 bases and J 5 bases; nucleotides not matched to a gene: 3. There are 13 residues in the CDR3. From germline, CDR1 is SNHLY and CDR2 FYNNEI. CDR3 coding DNA: TGTGCCAGCAGTGAGGGACAGAGGGAGACCCAGTACTTC. Residues: CASSEGQRETQYF.

The table lists this clone with a count of one. This chain uses TRBV2 with TRBJ1-2; D gene uncertain. V was cut by 3 bases and J by 8 bases, with 16 bases left in between. Germline assignment: CDR1 SNHLY and CDR2 FYNNEI. The CDR3 is made up of 14 amino acids. CDR3 sequence (DNA): TGTGCCAGCAGTGAGTTCGGGGATTCGGGCGGCTACACCTTC. Translated, it gives CASSEFGDSGGYTF.

The chain couples TRBV6-5 to TRBJ2-3; 12 bases are shared with TRBD2. This CDR3 contains 15 residues. CDR1 and CDR2 (germline): MNHEY, SVGAGI. After removal of 2 bases from V and 4 bases from J, the junction contained 1 base not matched to a gene. CDR3 sequence reads: CASSYGLAGPDTQYF. The DNA for the CDR3 is TGTGCCAGCAGTTACGGACTAGCGGGGCCAGATACGCAGTATTTT.

The V call is TRBV5-1, the J call TRBJ2-1, with 8 positions matching TRBD1. Unmatched junction bases numbered 7, after V lost 8 bases and J lost 15 bases. There are 10 residues in the CDR3. Per germline, CDR1 SGHRS and CDR2 YFSETQ. DNA of the CDR3: TGCGCCAGTAAGGACAGGGCCTTGTTCTTC. Residues: CASKDRALFF. Supplemented by reference TRBV5-1 and TRBJ2-1, the full variable domain reads KAGVTQTPRYLIKTRGQQVTLSCSPISGHRSVSWYQQTPGQGLQFLFEYFSETQRNKGNFPGRFSGRQFSNSRSEMNVSTLELGDSALYLCASKDRALFFGPGTRLTVL.